Sequencing of this T cell receptor (beta chain) was carried out in a study of CD8+CD57+ T cells in acquired aplastic anemia. At the level of the study: Average DNA yield from sorted CD4+ and CD8+ cells was roughly 3 ug. Study findings and constraints: In CD8+ cells, Simpson's diversity showed no significant difference between patients and controls.

Genomic DNA served as template for TCR beta VDJ and CDR3 profiling. One entry per CDR3 protein, called by TCRdb with MiXCR from the reads. The table shows about 420,000 distinct CDR3 sequences, with under 80% occurring only once. Germline-derived CDR1 and CDR2 are SGHNT and YYREEE (reference sequence). The CDR3 is 18 amino acids. Trimming shortened V by 4 bases and J by 0 bases, and 20 bases separated the two germline ends. Turning to this clonotype: Antigen specificity is unknown.

Sequences were obtained from sorted CD4+, CD8+, or CD8+CD57+ T cells (not recorded which) from PBMCs. The gene calls are TRBV5-4 and TRBJ2-1; D might be TRBD2 (5 bases). This clonotype originated in a human donor in good health, serving as a control. The CDR3 nucleotides are TGTGCCAGCAGCCGCCAAATCCCTAGCCCCAGCTCCTACAATGAGCAGTTCTTC. Translating gives CASSRQIPSPSSYNEQFF.